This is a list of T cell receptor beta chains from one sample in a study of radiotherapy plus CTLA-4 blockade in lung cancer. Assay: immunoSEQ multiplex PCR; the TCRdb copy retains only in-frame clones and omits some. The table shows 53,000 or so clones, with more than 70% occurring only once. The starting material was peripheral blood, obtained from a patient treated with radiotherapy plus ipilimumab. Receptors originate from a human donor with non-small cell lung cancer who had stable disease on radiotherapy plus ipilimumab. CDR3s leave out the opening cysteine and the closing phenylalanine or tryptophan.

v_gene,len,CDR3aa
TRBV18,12,ASSVRGGKQPQH
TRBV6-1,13,ASSKDRDPNYGYT
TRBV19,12,ASSIQGPNEKLF
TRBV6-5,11,ASSYQDTGELF
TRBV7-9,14,ASSLPSSGGAYEQY
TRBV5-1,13,ASSLAGGSGEKLF
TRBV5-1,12,ATSTGNEVAEAF
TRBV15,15,ATSRDLSASMGYGYT
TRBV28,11,ASREQGMIEQF
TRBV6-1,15,ASSEIVGQFPYQPQH
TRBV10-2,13,ASSEIDRAGYGYT
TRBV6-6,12,ASSYWQVDSPLH
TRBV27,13,ASSSDRGLFTEAF
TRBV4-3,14,ASSQDTGDWNQPQH
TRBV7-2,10,ASSSIGNTIY
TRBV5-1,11,ASSAGQYYGYT
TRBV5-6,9,ASSSPYGYT
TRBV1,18,TSSHPRLAGPHNRTDTQY
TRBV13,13,ASSHGRSSGNTIY
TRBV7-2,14,ASSLSISGNTGELF
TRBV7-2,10,ASNQGGNEQF
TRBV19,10,ASSIDRRGYT
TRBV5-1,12,ASSLAGGETEAF
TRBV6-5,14,ASSSDGLLDTGELF
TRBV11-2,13,ASSLGDRMNTEAF
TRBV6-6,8,ASSYIEAF
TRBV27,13,ASSNILLNTGELF
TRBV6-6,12,ASSYGQGSTEAF
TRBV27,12,ASSLSATTDTQY
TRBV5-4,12,ASSLSGSQETQY
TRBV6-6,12,ASSPGTAWVTQY
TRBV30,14,AWSVRWGAGNTEAF